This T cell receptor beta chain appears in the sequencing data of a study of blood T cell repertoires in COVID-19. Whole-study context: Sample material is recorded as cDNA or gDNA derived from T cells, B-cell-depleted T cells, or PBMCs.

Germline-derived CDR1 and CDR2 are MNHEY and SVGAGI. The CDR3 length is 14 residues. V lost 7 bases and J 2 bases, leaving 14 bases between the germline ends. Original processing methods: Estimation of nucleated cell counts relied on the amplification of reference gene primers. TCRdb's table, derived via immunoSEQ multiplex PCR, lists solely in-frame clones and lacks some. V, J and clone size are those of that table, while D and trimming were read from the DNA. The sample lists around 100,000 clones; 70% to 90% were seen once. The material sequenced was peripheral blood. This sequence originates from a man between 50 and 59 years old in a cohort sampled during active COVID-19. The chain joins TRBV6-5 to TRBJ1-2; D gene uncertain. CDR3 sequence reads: CASTSSAGNYGYTF. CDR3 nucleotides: TGTGCCAGCACCTCGTCGGCGGGGAACTATGGCTACACCTTC.